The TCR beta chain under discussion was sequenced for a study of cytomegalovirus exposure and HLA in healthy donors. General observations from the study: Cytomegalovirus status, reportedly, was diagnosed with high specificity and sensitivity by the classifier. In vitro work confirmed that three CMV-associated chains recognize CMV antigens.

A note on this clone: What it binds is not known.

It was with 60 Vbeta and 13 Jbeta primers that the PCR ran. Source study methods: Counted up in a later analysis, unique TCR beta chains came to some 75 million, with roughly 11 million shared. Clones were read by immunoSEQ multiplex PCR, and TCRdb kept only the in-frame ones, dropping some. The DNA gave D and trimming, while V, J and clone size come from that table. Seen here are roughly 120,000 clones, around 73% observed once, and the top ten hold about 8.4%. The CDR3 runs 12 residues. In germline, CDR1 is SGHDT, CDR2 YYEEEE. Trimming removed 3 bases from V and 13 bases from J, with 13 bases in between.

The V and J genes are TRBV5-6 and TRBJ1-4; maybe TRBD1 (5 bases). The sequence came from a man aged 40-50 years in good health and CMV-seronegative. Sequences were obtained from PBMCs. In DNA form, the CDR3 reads TGTGCCAGCAGCTCCTCAGGGAGGCGACTGTTTTTT. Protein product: CASSSSGRRLFF.